This T cell receptor (beta chain) was captured by sequencing in a study of cytomegalovirus exposure and HLA in healthy donors. Germline V lookup: CDR1 MNHEY, CDR2 SVGAGI. The CDR3 totals 13 residues. Deletions cut 7 bases from V and 2 bases from J, with 11 bases between. Primers included in the PCR were 60 Vbeta and 13 Jbeta primers. Measured with immunoSEQ multiplex PCR; TCRdb has only the in-frame clones, and not every one. The table records around 110,000 clones, around 76% of them present only once. Sample: PBMCs. The TCR comes from a man aged 18 to 30 in good health and CMV-seronegative. The chain couples TRBV6-5 to TRBJ1-1; D unresolved. The CDR3 DNA sequence: TGTGCCAGCAAACCCCAGGCAAACACTGAAGCTTTCTTT. It encodes CASKPQANTEAFF.